This T cell receptor (beta chain) was observed in a study of shared clonotypes between healthy human individuals. The CDR3 length is 14 residues. Germline values: CDR1 GTSNPN, CDR2 SVGIG (reference sequence). Trimming shortened V by 7 bases and J by 4 bases, and 14 bases separated the two germline ends. Assay: immunoSEQ multiplex PCR; the TCRdb copy retains only in-frame clones and omits some. This table has about 960,000 clones, 76% appearing once. This sequence joins TRBV30 and TRBJ2-6, with D possibly being TRBD2 (7 bases). Material for sequencing was memory CD4+ T cells sorted from blood. The subset here: CD45RA-negative fraction. This clonotype originated in a young man in good health. CDR3 sequence (DNA): TGTGCCTTCCAACGGGGGGCCGGGGCCAACGTCCTGACTTTC. Amino acids: CAFQRGAGANVLTF.